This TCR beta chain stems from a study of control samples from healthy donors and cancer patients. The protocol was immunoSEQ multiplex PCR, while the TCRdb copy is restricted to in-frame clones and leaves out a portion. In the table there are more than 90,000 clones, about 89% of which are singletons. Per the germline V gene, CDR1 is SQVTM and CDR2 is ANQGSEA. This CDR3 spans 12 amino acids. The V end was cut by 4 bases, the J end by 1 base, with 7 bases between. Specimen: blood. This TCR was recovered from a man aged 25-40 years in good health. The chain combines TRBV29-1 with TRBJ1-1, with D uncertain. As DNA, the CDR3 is TGCAGCGTTGTGAGAGAGAACACTGAAGCTTTCTTT. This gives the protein CSVVRENTEAFF.